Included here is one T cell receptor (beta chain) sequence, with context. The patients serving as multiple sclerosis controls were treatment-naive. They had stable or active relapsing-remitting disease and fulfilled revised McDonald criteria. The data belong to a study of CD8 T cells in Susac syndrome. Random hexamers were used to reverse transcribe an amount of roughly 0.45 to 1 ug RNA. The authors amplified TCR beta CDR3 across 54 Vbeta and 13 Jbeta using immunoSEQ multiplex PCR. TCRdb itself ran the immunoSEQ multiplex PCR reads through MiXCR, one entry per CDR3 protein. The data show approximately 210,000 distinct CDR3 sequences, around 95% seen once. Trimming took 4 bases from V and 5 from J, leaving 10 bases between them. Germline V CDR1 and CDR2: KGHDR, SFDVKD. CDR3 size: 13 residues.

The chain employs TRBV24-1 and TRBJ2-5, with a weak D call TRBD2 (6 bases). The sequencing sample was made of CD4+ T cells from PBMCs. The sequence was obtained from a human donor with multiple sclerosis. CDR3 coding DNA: TGTGCCACCAGTGACGGAGGGTATGAGACCCAGTACTTC. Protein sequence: CATSDGGYETQYF.